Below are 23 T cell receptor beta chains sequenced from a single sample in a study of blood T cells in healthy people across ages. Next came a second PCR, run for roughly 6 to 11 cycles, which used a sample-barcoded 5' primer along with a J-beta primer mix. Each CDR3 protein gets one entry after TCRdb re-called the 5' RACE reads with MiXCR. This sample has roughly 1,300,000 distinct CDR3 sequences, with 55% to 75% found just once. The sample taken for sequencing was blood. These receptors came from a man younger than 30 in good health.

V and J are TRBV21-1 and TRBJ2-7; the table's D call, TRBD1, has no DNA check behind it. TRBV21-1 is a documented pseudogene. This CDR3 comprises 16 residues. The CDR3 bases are TGTGCCAGCAGCCTCAAGCCACCGGGACAGGGTACCGAGCAGTACTTC. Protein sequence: CASSLKPPGQGTEQYF.

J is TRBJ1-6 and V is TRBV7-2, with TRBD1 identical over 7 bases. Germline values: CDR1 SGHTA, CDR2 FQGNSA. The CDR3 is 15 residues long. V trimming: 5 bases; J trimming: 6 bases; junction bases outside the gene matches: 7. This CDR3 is CASSPTGQTNSPLHF. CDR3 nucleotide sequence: TGTGCCAGCAGCCCGACGGGACAGACTAATTCACCCCTCCACTTT.

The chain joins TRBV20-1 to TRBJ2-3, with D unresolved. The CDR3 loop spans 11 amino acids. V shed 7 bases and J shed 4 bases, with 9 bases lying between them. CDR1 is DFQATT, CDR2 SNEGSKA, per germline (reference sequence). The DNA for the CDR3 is TGCAGTGGGTTTGCCCCAGATACGCAGTATTTT. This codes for CSGFAPDTQYF.

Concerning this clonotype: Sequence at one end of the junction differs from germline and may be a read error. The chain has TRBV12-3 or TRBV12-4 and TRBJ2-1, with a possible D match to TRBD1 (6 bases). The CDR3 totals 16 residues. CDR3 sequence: CASTSRTAPRHNEQFF. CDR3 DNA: TGTGCTAGCACCTCAAGGACAGCCCCTAGACACAATGAGCAGTTCTTC.

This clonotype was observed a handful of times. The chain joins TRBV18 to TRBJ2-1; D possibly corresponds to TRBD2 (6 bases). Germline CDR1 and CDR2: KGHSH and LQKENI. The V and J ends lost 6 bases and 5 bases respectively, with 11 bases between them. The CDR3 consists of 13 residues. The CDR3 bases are TGTGCCAGCTCTTTTTCGGGGGACAATGAGCAGTTCTTC. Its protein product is CASSFSGDNEQFF.

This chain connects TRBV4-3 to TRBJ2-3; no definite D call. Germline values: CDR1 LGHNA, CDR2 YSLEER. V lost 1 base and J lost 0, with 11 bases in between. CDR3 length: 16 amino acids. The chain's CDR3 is CASSQGGAQSTDTQYF. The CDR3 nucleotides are TGCGCCAGCAGCCAAGGCGGTGCCCAGAGCACAGATACGCAGTATTTT.

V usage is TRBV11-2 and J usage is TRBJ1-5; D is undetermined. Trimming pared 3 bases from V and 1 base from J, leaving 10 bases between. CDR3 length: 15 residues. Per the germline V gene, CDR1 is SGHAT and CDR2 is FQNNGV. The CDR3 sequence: CASSLGSLSNQPQHF. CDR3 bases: TGTGCCAGCAGCTTGGGTTCATTAAGCAATCAGCCCCAGCATTTT. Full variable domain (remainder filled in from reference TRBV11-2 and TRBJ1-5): EAGVAQSPRYKIIEKRQSVAFWCNPISGHATLYWYQQILGQGPKLLIQFQNNGVVDDSQLPKDRFSAERLKGVDSTLKIQPAKLEDSAVYLCASSLGSLSNQPQHFGDGTRLSIL.

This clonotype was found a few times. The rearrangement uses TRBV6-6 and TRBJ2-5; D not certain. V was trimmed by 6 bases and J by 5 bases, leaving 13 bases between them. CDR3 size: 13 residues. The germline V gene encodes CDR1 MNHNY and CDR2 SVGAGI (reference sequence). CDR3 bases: TGTGCCAGCAGCCAGACTGAGTTGGAGACCCAGTACTTC. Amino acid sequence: CASSQTELETQYF.

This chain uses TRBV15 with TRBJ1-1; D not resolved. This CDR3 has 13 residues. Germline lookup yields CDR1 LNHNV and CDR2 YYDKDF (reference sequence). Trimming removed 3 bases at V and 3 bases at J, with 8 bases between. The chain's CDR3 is CATSSSRHTEAFF. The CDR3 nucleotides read TGTGCCACCAGCAGTAGCAGACACACTGAAGCTTTCTTT. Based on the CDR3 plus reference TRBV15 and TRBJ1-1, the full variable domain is DAMVIQNPRYQVTQFGKPVTLSCSQTLNHNVMYWYQQKSSQAPKLLFHYYDKDFNNEADTPDNFQSRRPNTSFCFLDIRSPGLGDTAMYLCATSSSRHTEAFFGQGTRLTVV.

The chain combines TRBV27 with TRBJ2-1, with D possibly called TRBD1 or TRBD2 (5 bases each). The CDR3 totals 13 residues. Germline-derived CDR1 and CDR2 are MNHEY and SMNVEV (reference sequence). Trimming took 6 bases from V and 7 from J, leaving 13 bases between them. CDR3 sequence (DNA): TGTGCCAGCAGACGTAGTTGGGGGAATGAGCAGTTCTTC. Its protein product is CASRRSWGNEQFF.

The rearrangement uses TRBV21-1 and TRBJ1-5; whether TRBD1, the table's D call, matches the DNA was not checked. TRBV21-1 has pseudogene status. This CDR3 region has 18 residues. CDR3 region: CTKPPGTRGAARNQPQHF. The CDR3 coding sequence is TGTACTAAACCGCCCGGGACCCGGGGAGCAGCCCGCAATCAGCCCCAGCATTTT.

In DNA form, the CDR3 reads TGTGCCATCAGTGAGTCGTGGGAGGGAGTAAACTCCTACGAGCAGTACTTC. Protein product: CAISESWEGVNSYEQYF. The chain carries TRBV10-3 and TRBJ2-4; 7 positions agree with TRBD2. TRBJ2-7 explains the end of the DNA better; the J call may be wrong. The CDR3 totals 17 residues. Germline values: CDR1 ENHRY, CDR2 SYGVKD.

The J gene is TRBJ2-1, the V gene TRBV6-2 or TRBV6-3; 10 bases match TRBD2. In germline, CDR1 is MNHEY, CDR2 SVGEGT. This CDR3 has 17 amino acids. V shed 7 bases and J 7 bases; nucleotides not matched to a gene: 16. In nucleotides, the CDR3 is TGTGCCAGCACCAACCTCTTTCTAGCGGGAGAACAGAATGAGCAGTTCTTC. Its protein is CASTNLFLAGEQNEQFF.

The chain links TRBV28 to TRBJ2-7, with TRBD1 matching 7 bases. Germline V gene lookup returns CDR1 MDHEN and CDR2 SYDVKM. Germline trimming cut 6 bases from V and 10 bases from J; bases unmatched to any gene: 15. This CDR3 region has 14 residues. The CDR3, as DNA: TGTGCCAGCAGCCCCGGGACAGTAGGGGATATTCAGTACTTC. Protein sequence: CASSPGTVGDIQYF. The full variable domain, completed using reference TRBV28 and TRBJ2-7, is DVKVTQSSRYLVKRTGEKVFLECVQDMDHENMFWYRQDPGLGLRLIYFSYDVKMKEKGDIPEGYSVSREKKERFSLILESASTNQTSMYLCASSPGTVGDIQYFGPGTRLTVT.

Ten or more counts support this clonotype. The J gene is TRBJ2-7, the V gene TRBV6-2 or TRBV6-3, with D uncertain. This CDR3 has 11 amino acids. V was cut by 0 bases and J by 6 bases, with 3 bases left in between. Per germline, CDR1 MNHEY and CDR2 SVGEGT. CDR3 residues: CASSYSGEQYF. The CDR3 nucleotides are TGTGCCAGCAGTTACTCGGGCGAGCAGTACTTC.

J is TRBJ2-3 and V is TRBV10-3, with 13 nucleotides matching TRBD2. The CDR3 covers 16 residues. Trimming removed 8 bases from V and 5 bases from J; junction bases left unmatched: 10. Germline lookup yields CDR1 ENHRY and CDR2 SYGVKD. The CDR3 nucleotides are TGTGCCATCCGACTAGCGGGAGGTCATGGCGTAGATACGCAGTATTTT. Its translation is CAIRLAGGHGVDTQYF.

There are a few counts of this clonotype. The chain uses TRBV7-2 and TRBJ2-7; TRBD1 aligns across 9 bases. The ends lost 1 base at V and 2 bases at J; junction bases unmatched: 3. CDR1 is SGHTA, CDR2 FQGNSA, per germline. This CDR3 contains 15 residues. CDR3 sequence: CASSLVTGGAYEQYF. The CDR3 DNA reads TGTGCCAGCAGCTTAGTGACAGGGGGTGCCTACGAGCAGTACTTC. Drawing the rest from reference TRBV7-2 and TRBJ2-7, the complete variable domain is GAGVSQSPSNKVTEKGKDVELRCDPISGHTALYWYRQSLGQGLEFLIYFQGNSAPDKSGLPSDRFSAERTGGSVSTLTIQRTQQEDSAVYLCASSLVTGGAYEQYFGPGTRLTVT.

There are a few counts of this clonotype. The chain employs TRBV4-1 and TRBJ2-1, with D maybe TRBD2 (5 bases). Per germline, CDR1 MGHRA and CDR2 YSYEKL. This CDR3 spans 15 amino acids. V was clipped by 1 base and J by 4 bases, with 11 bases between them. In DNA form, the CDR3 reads TGCGCCAGCAGCCAAGTGGGTCAGCGGTACAATGAGCAGTTCTTC. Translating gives CASSQVGQRYNEQFF.

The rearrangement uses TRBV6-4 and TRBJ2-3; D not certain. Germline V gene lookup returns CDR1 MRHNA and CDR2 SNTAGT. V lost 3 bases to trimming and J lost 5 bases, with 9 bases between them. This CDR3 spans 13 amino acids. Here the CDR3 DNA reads TGTGCCAGCAGTGATTCCAACGGAGATACGCAGTATTTT. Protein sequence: CASSDSNGDTQYF.

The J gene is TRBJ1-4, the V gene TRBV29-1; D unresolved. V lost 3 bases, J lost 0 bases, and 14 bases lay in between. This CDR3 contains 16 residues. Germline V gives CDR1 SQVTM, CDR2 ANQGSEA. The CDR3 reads CSVDLAQVSTNEKLFF. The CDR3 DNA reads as TGCAGCGTTGACTTGGCCCAGGTCTCAACTAATGAAAAACTGTTTTTT.

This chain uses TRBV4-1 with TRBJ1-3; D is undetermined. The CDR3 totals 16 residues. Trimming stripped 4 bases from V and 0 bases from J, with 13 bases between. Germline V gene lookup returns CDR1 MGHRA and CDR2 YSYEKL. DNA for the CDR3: TGCGCCAGCAGCCCCGCTGGACGGAGCTCTGGAAACACCATATATTTT. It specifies CASSPAGRSSGNTIYF.

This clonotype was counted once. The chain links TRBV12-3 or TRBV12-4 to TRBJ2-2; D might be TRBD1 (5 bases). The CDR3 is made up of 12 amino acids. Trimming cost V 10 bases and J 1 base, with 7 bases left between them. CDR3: CAIDRNTGELFF. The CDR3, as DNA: TGTGCCATCGACAGGAACACCGGGGAGCTGTTTTTT.

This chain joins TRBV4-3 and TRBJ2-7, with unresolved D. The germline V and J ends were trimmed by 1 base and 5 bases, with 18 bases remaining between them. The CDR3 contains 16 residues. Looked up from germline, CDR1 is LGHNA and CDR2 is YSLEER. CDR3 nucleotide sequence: TGCGCCAGCAGCCAAGGTTTGCGGATTAGGGCTAACGAGCAGTACTTC. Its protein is CASSQGLRIRANEQYF.